Here is one T cell receptor beta chain with its context. Its antigen remains unidentified. These data originate in a study of T cell responses to AZD1222 COVID-19 vaccine. Study-wide points: Nearly half of spike-specific TCRs reportedly target unmutated variant regions. The donor cohort was predominantly white British with a female majority, and clonal diversity may have been underestimated.

This CDR3 has 14 amino acids. Per germline, CDR1 SGHNT and CDR2 YENEEA. V was clipped by 1 base and J by 1 base, with 6 bases between them. This table comes from immunoSEQ multiplex PCR, and its TCRdb copy is limited to in-frame clones, with some not included. The table records 150,000 to 200,000 clones, approximately 92% of them present only once. The gene calls are TRBV11-3 and TRBJ2-3; D not certain. This clonotype originated in an adult in good health. The input for sequencing was peripheral blood, taken on day 0 of AZD1222 vaccination. The CDR3 nucleotides read TGTGCCAGCAGCTTAGGTATAGGCACAGATACGCAGTATTTT. Protein product: CASSLGIGTDTQYF.